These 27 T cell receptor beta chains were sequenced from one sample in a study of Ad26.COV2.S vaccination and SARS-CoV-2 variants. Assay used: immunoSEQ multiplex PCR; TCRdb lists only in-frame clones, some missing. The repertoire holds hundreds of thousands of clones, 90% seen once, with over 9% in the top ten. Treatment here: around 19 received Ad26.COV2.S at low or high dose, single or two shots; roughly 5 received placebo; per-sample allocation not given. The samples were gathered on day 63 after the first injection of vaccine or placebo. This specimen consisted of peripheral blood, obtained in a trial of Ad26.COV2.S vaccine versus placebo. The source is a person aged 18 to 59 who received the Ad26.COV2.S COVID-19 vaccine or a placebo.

CDR3 amino acids: CASSGRLAGGLGTDTQYF. The CDR3 nucleotides are TGTGCCAGCAGCGGCCGACTAGCGGGAGGGCTGGGCACAGATACGCAGTATTTT. The genes are TRBV9 and TRBJ2-3, with TRBD2 matching over 14 bases. The germline CDR1 and CDR2 sequences are SGDLS and YYNGEE. CDR3 length equals 18 residues. V shed 3 bases and J 1 base; nucleotides not matched to a gene: 7.

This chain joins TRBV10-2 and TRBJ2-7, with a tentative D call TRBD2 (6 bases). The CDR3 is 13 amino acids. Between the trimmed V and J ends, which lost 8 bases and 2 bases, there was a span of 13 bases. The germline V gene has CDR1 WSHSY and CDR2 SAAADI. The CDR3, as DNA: TGCGCCAGCTCGGGGGTTTACACCTACGAGCAGTACTTC. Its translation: CASSGVYTYEQYF.

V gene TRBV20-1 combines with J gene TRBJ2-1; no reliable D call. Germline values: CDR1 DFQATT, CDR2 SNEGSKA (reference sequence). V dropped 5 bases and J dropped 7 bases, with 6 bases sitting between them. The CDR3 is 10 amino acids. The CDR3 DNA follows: TGCAGTGCTTTTGAGAATGAGCAGTTCTTC. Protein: CSAFENEQFF.

In DNA, the CDR3 is TGTGCCAGTAGTATGAGGGTAGCGGGAGAGCAGTTCTTC. It codes for CASSMRVAGEQFF. This chain uses TRBV19 with TRBJ2-1; 8 bases map to TRBD2. Trimming cost V 3 bases and J 10 bases; bases outside gene matches: 5. Germline V gives CDR1 LNHDA, CDR2 SQIVND (reference sequence). The CDR3 sequence is 13 residues long. Complete variable domain (other parts from reference TRBV19 and TRBJ2-1): DGGITQSPKYLFRKEGQNVTLSCEQNLNHDAMYWYRQDPGQGLRLIYYSQIVNDFQKGDIAEGYSVSREKKESFPLTVTSAQKNPTAFYLCASSMRVAGEQFFGPGTRLTVL.

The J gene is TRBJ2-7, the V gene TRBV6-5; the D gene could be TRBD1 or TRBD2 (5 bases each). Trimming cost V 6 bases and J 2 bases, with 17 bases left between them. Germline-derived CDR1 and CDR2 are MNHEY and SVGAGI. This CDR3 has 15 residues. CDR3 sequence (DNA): TGTGCCAGCAGCCAAATATGGGACCGCACCTACGAGCAGTACTTC. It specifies CASSQIWDRTYEQYF.

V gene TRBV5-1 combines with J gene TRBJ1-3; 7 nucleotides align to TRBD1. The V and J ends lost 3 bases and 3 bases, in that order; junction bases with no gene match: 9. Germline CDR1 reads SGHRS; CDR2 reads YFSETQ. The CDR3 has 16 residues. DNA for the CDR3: TGCGCCAGCAGCTCCGATATTACAGGGGATGGAAACACCATATATTTT. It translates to CASSSDITGDGNTIYF.

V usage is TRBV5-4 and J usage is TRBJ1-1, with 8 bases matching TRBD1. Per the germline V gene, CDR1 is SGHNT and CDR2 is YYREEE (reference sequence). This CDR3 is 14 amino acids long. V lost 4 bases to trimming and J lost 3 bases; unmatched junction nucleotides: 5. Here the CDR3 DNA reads TGTGCCAGCAGCCCGCAGGGGGCGCACACTGAAGCTTTCTTT. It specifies CASSPQGAHTEAFF.

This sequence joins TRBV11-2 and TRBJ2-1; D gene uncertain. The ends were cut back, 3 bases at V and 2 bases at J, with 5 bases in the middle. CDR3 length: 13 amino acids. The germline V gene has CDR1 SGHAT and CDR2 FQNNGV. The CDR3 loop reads CASSLSTYNEQFF. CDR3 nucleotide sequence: TGTGCCAGCAGCTTGAGTACCTACAATGAGCAGTTCTTC.

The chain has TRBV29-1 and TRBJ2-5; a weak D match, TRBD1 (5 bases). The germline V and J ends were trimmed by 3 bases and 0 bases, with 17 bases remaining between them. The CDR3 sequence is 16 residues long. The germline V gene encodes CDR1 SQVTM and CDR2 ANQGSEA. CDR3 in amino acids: CSVDREGWSDQETQYF. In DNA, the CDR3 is TGCAGCGTTGACAGGGAAGGATGGTCGGACCAAGAGACCCAGTACTTC.

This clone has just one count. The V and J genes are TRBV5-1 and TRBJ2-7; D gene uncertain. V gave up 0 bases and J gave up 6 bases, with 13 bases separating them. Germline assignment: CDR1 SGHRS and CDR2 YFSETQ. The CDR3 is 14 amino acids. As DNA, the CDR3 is TGCGCCAGCAGCTTGGGGCAGCCCAACGTCGAGCAGTACTTC. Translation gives CASSLGQPNVEQYF.

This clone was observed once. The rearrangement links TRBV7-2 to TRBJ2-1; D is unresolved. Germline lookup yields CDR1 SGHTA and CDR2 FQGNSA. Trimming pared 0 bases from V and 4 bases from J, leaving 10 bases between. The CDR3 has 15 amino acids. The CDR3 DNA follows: TGTGCCAGCAGCTTAGCCTCCGCGATGTACAATGAGCAGTTCTTC. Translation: CASSLASAMYNEQFF.

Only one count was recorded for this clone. The CDR3 DNA is TGTGCTAGTGGGAGACAGGATCGGGGGAGCACTGAAGCTTTCTTT. Protein product: CASGRQDRGSTEAFF. The chain uses TRBV12-5 and TRBJ1-1; perhaps TRBD1 as D (6 bases). The CDR3 has 15 residues. V was pared by 6 bases and J by 4 bases, with 18 bases between. Germline V lookup: CDR1 LGHNT, CDR2 FRNRAP.

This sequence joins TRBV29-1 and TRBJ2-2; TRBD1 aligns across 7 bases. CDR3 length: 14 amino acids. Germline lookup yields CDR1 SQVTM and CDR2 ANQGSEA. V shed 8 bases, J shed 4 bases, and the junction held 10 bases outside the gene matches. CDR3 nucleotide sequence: TGCAGCACGGGAAGGGACAGAGTCACCGGGGAGCTGTTTTTT. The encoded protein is CSTGRDRVTGELFF.

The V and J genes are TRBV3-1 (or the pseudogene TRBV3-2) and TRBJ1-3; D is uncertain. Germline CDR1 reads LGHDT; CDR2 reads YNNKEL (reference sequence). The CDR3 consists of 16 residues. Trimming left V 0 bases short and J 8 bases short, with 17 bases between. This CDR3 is CASSQDRQNNLHTIYF. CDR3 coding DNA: TGTGCCAGCAGCCAAGATCGCCAGAATAATCTACACACCATATATTTT.

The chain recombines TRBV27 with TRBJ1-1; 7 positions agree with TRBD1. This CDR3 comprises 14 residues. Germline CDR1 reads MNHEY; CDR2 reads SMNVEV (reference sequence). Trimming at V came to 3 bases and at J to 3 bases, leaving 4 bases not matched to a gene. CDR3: CASSLAGTDTEAFF. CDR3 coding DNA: TGTGCCAGCAGTTTGGCCGGGACAGACACTGAAGCTTTCTTT.

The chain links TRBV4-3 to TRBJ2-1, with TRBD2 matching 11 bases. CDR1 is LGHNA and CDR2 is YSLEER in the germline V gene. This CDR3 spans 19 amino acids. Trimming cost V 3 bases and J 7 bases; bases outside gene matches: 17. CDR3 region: CASSQEIAGGPPKRNEQFF. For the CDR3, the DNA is TGCGCCAGCAGCCAGGAAATAGCGGGAGGGCCCCCTAAGAGAAATGAGCAGTTCTTC.

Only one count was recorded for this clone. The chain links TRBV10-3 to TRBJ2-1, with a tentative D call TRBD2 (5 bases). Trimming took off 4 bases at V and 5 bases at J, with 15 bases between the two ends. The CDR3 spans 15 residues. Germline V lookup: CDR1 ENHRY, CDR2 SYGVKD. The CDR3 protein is CAISGGASHNNEQFF. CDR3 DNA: TGTGCCATCAGTGGGGGAGCTAGCCATAACAATGAGCAGTTCTTC.

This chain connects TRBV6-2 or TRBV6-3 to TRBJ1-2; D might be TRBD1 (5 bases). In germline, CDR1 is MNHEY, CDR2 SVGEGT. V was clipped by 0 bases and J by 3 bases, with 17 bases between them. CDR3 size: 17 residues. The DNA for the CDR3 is TGTGCCAGCAGTTACTCTATGGGGGGACGTTCATACTATGGCTACACCTTC. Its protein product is CASSYSMGGRSYYGYTF.

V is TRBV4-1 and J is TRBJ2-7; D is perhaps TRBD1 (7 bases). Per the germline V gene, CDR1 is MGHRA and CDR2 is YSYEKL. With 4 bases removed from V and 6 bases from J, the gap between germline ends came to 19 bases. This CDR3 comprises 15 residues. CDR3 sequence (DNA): TGCGCCAGCAGCCGAACGTTTACAGGGGACTCCGAGCAGTACTTC. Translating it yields CASSRTFTGDSEQYF.

This CDR3 reads CASSSGQGGYEQYF. The CDR3 DNA reads TGTGCCAGCAGTTCAGGACAGGGGGGGTACGAGCAGTACTTC. The genes are TRBV28 and TRBJ2-7; 10 bases match TRBD1. CDR1 MDHEN and CDR2 SYDVKM come from the germline V gene. The CDR3 is 14 residues long. With 4 bases clipped from V and 4 bases from J, the junction kept 4 bases outside the gene matches.

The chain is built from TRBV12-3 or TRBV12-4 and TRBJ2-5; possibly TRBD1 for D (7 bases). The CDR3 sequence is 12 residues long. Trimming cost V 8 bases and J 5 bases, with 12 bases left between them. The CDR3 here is CASQGGGETQYF. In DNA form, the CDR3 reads TGTGCCAGCCAGGGGGGTGGCGAGACCCAGTACTTC.

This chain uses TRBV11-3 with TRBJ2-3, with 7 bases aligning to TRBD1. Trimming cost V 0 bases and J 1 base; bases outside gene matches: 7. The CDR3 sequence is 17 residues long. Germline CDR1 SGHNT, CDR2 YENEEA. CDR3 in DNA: TGTGCCAGCAGCTTAGACCCCCCCGACAGGGGCACAGATACGCAGTATTTT. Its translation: CASSLDPPDRGTDTQYF.

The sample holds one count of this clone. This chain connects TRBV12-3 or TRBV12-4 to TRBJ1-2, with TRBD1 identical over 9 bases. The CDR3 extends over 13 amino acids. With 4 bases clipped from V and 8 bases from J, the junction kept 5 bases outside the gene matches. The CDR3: CASSSWTGEGYTF. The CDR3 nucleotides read TGTGCCAGCAGTTCCTGGACAGGGGAAGGCTACACCTTC.

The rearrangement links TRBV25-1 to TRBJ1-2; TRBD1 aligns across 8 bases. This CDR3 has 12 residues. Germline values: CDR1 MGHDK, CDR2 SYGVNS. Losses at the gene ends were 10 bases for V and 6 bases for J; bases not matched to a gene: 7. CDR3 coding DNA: TGTGCCACCAGGGGACAGGTGGATGGCTACACCTTC. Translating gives CATRGQVDGYTF.

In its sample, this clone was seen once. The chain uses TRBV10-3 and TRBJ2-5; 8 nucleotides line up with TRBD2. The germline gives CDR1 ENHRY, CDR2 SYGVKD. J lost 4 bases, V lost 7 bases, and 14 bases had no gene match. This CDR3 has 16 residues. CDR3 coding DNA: TGTGCCATCAAACGAGGGCCGGGAGGGCCGGGAGAGACCCAGTACTTC. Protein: CAIKRGPGGPGETQYF.

CDR3 sequence: CATSRDKPGRAGANVLTF. For the CDR3, the DNA is TGTGCCACCAGCAGAGATAAGCCGGGCAGGGCTGGGGCCAACGTCCTGACTTTC. The chain links TRBV15 to TRBJ2-6, with D perhaps matching TRBD1 (5 bases). Trimming removed 0 bases from V and 2 bases from J, with 14 bases in between. Germline CDR1 reads LNHNV; CDR2 reads YYDKDF (reference sequence). The CDR3 is 18 amino acids.

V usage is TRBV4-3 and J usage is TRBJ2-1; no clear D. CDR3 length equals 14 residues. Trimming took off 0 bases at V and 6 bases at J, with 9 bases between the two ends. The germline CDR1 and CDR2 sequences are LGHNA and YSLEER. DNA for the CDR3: TGCGCCAGCAGCCAAGATGGAAAGGGCAATGAGCAGTTCTTC. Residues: CASSQDGKGNEQFF.